The rows below give T cell receptor beta chains drawn from one sample of a study of blood T cell repertoires in COVID-19. Sequencing used immunoSEQ multiplex PCR; TCRdb keeps in-frame clones, though not all of them. Of 100,000 to 150,000 clones listed, around 82% are singletons. The sequenced sample consisted of peripheral blood. These TCRs come from a man aged 55 to 70 with acute or convalescent COVID-19. CDR3s include the opening cysteine and the closing phenylalanine or tryptophan. Each record gives: V gene, D gene, clone size, J gene, CDR3 protein, CDR3 DNA. The D gene is left open where the match is weak. Size values are once, few and many counts, or a class for expanded clones, and some rows have none.

V gene: TRBV19; D gene: TRBD1; clone size: -; J gene: TRBJ2-2; CDR3 protein: CASSNRQGMNTGELFF; CDR3 DNA: TGTGCCAGTAGTAACCGACAGGGGATGAACACCGGGGAGCTGTTTTTT
V gene: TRBV5-1; D gene: TRBD2; clone size: -; J gene: TRBJ2-7; CDR3 protein: CASSSAGGYNGGDEQYF; CDR3 DNA: TGCGCCAGCAGCTCAGCGGGAGGGTATAATGGTGGCGACGAGCAGTACTTC
V gene: TRBV7-2; D gene: -; clone size: -; J gene: TRBJ2-5; CDR3 protein: CASRFGGIGQTQYF; CDR3 DNA: TGTGCCAGCAGGTTCGGCGGGATTGGGCAGACCCAGTACTTC
V gene: TRBV12-3/TRBV12-4; D gene: -; clone size: -; J gene: TRBJ2-2; CDR3 protein: CASSLRSGELFF; CDR3 DNA: TGTGCCAGCAGTTTGAGGTCCGGGGAGCTGTTTTTT
V gene: TRBV5-6; D gene: TRBD1; clone size: -; J gene: TRBJ2-3; CDR3 protein: CASSFGTGGYTDTQYF; CDR3 DNA: TGTGCCAGCAGCTTTGGGACAGGGGGCTACACAGATACGCAGTATTTT
V gene: TRBV27; D gene: -; clone size: -; J gene: TRBJ1-1; CDR3 protein: CASSSLGRGNTEAFF; CDR3 DNA: TGTGCCAGCAGTTCTTTAGGCAGGGGGAACACTGAAGCTTTCTTT
V gene: TRBV19; D gene: -; clone size: once; J gene: TRBJ2-3; CDR3 protein: CASSIGLAYDTQYF; CDR3 DNA: TGTGCCAGTAGTATAGGCCTAGCCTACGATACGCAGTATTTT
V gene: TRBV5-6; D gene: TRBD2; clone size: -; J gene: TRBJ2-7; CDR3 protein: CASSLLAGGEQYF; CDR3 DNA: TGTGCCAGCAGCTTACTAGCGGGCGGCGAGCAGTACTTC
V gene: TRBV10-3; D gene: TRBD1; clone size: -; J gene: TRBJ1-4; CDR3 protein: CAISGDRAYNEKLFF; CDR3 DNA: TGTGCCATCAGTGGAGACAGGGCCTATAATGAAAAACTGTTTTTT
V gene: TRBV7-3; D gene: TRBD1; clone size: -; J gene: TRBJ2-2; CDR3 protein: CASSGAGTGHTGELFF; CDR3 DNA: TGTGCCAGCAGCGGGGCCGGGACAGGACACACCGGGGAGCTGTTTTTT
V gene: TRBV6-2/TRBV6-3; D gene: TRBD2; clone size: many; J gene: TRBJ2-7; CDR3 protein: CASSYGGSLYEQYF; CDR3 DNA: TGTGCCAGCAGTTACGGCGGGAGTTTATACGAGCAGTACTTC
V gene: TRBV7-2; D gene: -; clone size: -; J gene: TRBJ1-5; CDR3 protein: CASSFRLSNQPQHF; CDR3 DNA: TGTGCCAGCAGCTTCAGACTGAGCAATCAGCCCCAGCATTTT
V gene: TRBV3-1/TRBV3-2; D gene: TRBD2; clone size: -; J gene: TRBJ2-3; CDR3 protein: CASSQILAGDTQYF; CDR3 DNA: TGTGCCAGCAGCCAGATCCTAGCGGGAGATACGCAGTATTTT
V gene: TRBV7-2; D gene: -; clone size: once; J gene: TRBJ2-7; CDR3 protein: CASSLMPGAEQYF; CDR3 DNA: TGTGCCAGCAGCTTAATGCCGGGTGCCGAGCAGTACTTC
V gene: TRBV3-1/TRBV3-2; D gene: -; clone size: once; J gene: TRBJ1-1; CDR3 protein: CASSQTYTEAFF; CDR3 DNA: TGTGCCAGCAGCCAAACATACACTGAAGCTTTCTTT
V gene: TRBV5-1; D gene: TRBD2; clone size: -; J gene: TRBJ2-1; CDR3 protein: CASSTLAGVKNEQFF; CDR3 DNA: TGCGCCAGCAGCACCCTAGCGGGAGTGAAGAATGAGCAGTTCTTC
V gene: TRBV10-3; D gene: -; clone size: -; J gene: TRBJ2-3; CDR3 protein: CAISESWRTTDNTDTQYF; CDR3 DNA: TGTGCCATCAGTGAGTCTTGGCGGACTACCGATAACACAGATACGCAGTATTTT
V gene: TRBV2; D gene: -; clone size: -; J gene: TRBJ1-5; CDR3 protein: CASSDRDNQPQHF; CDR3 DNA: TGTGCCAGCAGTGACAGGGATAATCAGCCCCAGCATTTT
V gene: TRBV12-5; D gene: -; clone size: once; J gene: TRBJ1-5; CDR3 protein: CASGLEGDQPQHF; CDR3 DNA: TGTGCTAGTGGTTTGGAAGGAGATCAGCCCCAGCATTTT
V gene: TRBV27; D gene: -; clone size: -; J gene: TRBJ1-6; CDR3 protein: CASSLSGQSSNSPLHF; CDR3 DNA: TGTGCCAGCAGTCTCTCCGGACAATCGAGTAATTCACCCCTCCACTTT
V gene: TRBV5-1; D gene: TRBD2; clone size: -; J gene: TRBJ2-5; CDR3 protein: CASSFGSSSGRKETQYF; CDR3 DNA: TGCGCCAGCAGCTTCGGTTCGTCTAGCGGGAGGAAAGAGACCCAGTACTTC
V gene: TRBV27; D gene: -; clone size: -; J gene: TRBJ2-7; CDR3 protein: CASSSWRAYEQYF; CDR3 DNA: TGTGCCAGCAGTTCCTGGCGGGCCTACGAGCAGTACTTC
V gene: TRBV3-1/TRBV3-2; D gene: -; clone size: -; J gene: TRBJ2-5; CDR3 protein: CASRAGFNEGKTQYF; CDR3 DNA: TGTGCCAGCAGGGCGGGGTTCAATGAGGGGAAGACCCAGTACTTC
V gene: TRBV5-1; D gene: TRBD1; clone size: -; J gene: TRBJ2-5; CDR3 protein: CASSLRQGAQETQYF; CDR3 DNA: TGCGCCAGCAGCTTACGACAGGGGGCCCAAGAGACCCAGTACTTC
V gene: TRBV15; D gene: TRBD2; clone size: once; J gene: TRBJ2-1; CDR3 protein: CATSRRTSGYNEQFF; CDR3 DNA: TGTGCCACCAGCAGACGGACTAGCGGGTACAATGAGCAGTTCTTC
V gene: TRBV30; D gene: -; clone size: few; J gene: TRBJ2-7; CDR3 protein: CAVNNGPTGTSYEQYF; CDR3 DNA: TGTGCTGTCAACAATGGACCCACAGGGACCTCCTACGAGCAGTACTTC
V gene: TRBV7-6; D gene: -; clone size: once; J gene: TRBJ2-7; CDR3 protein: CASSLAGGANYEQYF; CDR3 DNA: TGTGCCAGCAGCTTAGCTGGGGGGGCTAACTACGAGCAGTACTTC
V gene: TRBV6-7; D gene: TRBD2; clone size: once; J gene: TRBJ2-1; CDR3 protein: CASSRTQLAGIYNEQFF; CDR3 DNA: TGTGCCAGCAGCCGTACACAACTAGCGGGGATCTACAATGAGCAGTTCTTC
V gene: TRBV5-8; D gene: -; clone size: -; J gene: TRBJ2-6; CDR3 protein: CASSLRGWAGPGANVLTF; CDR3 DNA: TGTGCCAGCAGCTTGCGGGGGTGGGCAGGGCCAGGGGCCAACGTCCTGACTTTC
V gene: TRBV27; D gene: -; clone size: -; J gene: TRBJ1-4; CDR3 protein: CASSLGRREKLFF; CDR3 DNA: TGTGCCAGCAGTTTGGGGAGGCGTGAAAAACTGTTTTTT
V gene: TRBV3-1/TRBV3-2; D gene: TRBD1; clone size: once; J gene: TRBJ1-4; CDR3 protein: CASSGRGDRVEKLFF; CDR3 DNA: TGTGCCAGCAGCGGCCGAGGGGACAGGGTTGAAAAACTGTTTTTT
V gene: TRBV19; D gene: -; clone size: -; J gene: TRBJ1-2; CDR3 protein: CASSTGLNEVYTF; CDR3 DNA: TGTGCCAGTAGCACGGGTCTAAATGAAGTCTACACCTTC
V gene: TRBV29-1; D gene: TRBD2; clone size: -; J gene: TRBJ2-3; CDR3 protein: CSVDLASGSTDTQYF; CDR3 DNA: TGCAGCGTTGATTTGGCTAGCGGGAGCACAGATACGCAGTATTTT
V gene: TRBV5-1; D gene: TRBD2; clone size: -; J gene: TRBJ2-2; CDR3 protein: CASSTGLASVTGELFF; CDR3 DNA: TGCGCCAGCAGCACGGGACTAGCGTCTGTCACCGGGGAGCTGTTTTTT
V gene: TRBV2; D gene: TRBD1; clone size: -; J gene: TRBJ1-3; CDR3 protein: CASSVQGPGNTIYF; CDR3 DNA: TGTGCCAGCAGTGTACAGGGGCCAGGAAACACCATATATTTT
V gene: TRBV6-6; D gene: TRBD1; clone size: -; J gene: TRBJ1-5; CDR3 protein: CASSRDRVRDSNQPQHF; CDR3 DNA: TGTGCCAGCAGTCGGGACAGGGTAAGGGATAGCAATCAGCCCCAGCATTTT
V gene: TRBV19; D gene: -; clone size: -; J gene: TRBJ1-4; CDR3 protein: CASSARRRNEKLFF; CDR3 DNA: TGTGCCAGTAGTGCCCGGAGGAGGAATGAAAAACTGTTTTTT
V gene: TRBV10-3; D gene: -; clone size: -; J gene: TRBJ1-1; CDR3 protein: CAISTSNTEAFF; CDR3 DNA: TGTGCCATCTCGACATCCAACACTGAAGCTTTCTTT
V gene: TRBV7-9; D gene: -; clone size: -; J gene: TRBJ2-7; CDR3 protein: CASSLPSAGYEQYF; CDR3 DNA: TGTGCCAGCAGCTTACCTTCAGCAGGGTACGAGCAGTACTTC
V gene: TRBV29-1; D gene: -; clone size: -; J gene: TRBJ2-7; CDR3 protein: CSVEDPRIAYEQYF; CDR3 DNA: TGCAGCGTTGAAGATCCTAGGATCGCCTACGAGCAGTACTTC
V gene: TRBV7-9; D gene: -; clone size: -; J gene: TRBJ1-4; CDR3 protein: CASNFPGATNEKLFF; CDR3 DNA: TGTGCCAGCAACTTCCCGGGGGCAACTAATGAAAAACTGTTTTTT
V gene: TRBV12-5; D gene: TRBD2; clone size: -; J gene: TRBJ2-1; CDR3 protein: CASGPPHPGGEQFF; CDR3 DNA: TGTGCTAGTGGTCCCCCCCATCCGGGAGGGGAGCAGTTCTTC
V gene: TRBV29-1; D gene: -; clone size: -; J gene: TRBJ1-3; CDR3 protein: CSVESGNTIYF; CDR3 DNA: TGCAGCGTTGAGAGTGGAAACACCATATATTTT
V gene: TRBV5-4; D gene: TRBD1; clone size: -; J gene: TRBJ1-4; CDR3 protein: CASSSDPTGGKEKLFF; CDR3 DNA: TGTGCCAGCAGCTCAGACCCGACAGGGGGAAAGGAAAAACTGTTTTTT
V gene: TRBV18; D gene: TRBD1; clone size: -; J gene: TRBJ1-2; CDR3 protein: CASSRDRGRDGYTF; CDR3 DNA: TGTGCCAGCTCACGAGACAGGGGGAGGGATGGCTACACCTTC
V gene: TRBV5-6; D gene: TRBD1; clone size: -; J gene: TRBJ2-2; CDR3 protein: CASSLAGTGRTGELFF; CDR3 DNA: TGTGCCAGCAGCTTGGCCGGGACAGGGCGAACCGGGGAGCTGTTTTTT